The next 18 T cell receptor beta chains were all read from a single sample in a study of post-analysis software for immune sequencing data (dated by TCRdb to between 2015 and 2016). Broader findings and caveats from the paper: Roughly 5 TRBV segments, including TRBV5-6, TRBV5-1 and TRBV20-1, were significantly more frequent in patients than controls.

The antigens these receptors bind are not known. Libraries came from PCR. Sequencing was performed on an Illumina HiSeq 2500. Unique molecular identifiers were incorporated into TCR beta cDNA libraries to reduce PCR and sequencing biases. TCRdb trimmed the raw reads at Q25, called clones with MiXCR and kept productive beta chains. Rows with a matching CDR3 protein are joined into one entry that keeps the most common DNA and genes. This sample holds 700,000 to 800,000 distinct CDR3 sequences; less than 35% were observed only once. Around 0.56% of the sample rests with the top ten. The specimen was blood. Receptor source: a girl under 18 with multiple sclerosis.

V usage is TRBV20-1 and J usage is TRBJ2-7; 8 nucleotides match TRBD2. The CDR3 totals 13 residues. Germline assignment: CDR1 DFQATT and CDR2 SNEGSKA (reference sequence). V dropped 6 bases and J dropped 4; count of bases not matched to a gene: 8. The CDR3 coding sequence is TGCAGTGCCCTCGGACTAGCTACGTACGAGCAGTACTTC. Its protein is CSALGLATYEQYF.

This clonotype occurred a few times. The rearrangement uses TRBV7-9 and TRBJ1-2; D possibly corresponds to TRBD1 (6 bases). CDR3 length: 13 residues. Trimming shortened V by 6 bases and J by 3 bases, and 11 bases separated the two germline ends. Germline V gives CDR1 SEHNR, CDR2 FQNEAQ (reference sequence). For the CDR3, the DNA is TGTGCCAGCAGTCAATCAGGGGACTATGGCTACACCTTC. This gives the protein CASSQSGDYGYTF.

This chain joins TRBV20-1 and TRBJ1-6; TRBD1 might be the D (5 bases). This CDR3 has 16 amino acids. Trimming took off 0 bases at V and 5 bases at J, with 14 bases between the two ends. Germline CDR1 and CDR2: DFQATT and SNEGSKA (reference sequence). The CDR3 nucleotides are TGCAGTGCTAGAGACGGTCCCAGGGCAAATAATTCACCCCTCCACTTT. Translating it yields CSARDGPRANNSPLHF.

The chain is built from TRBV20-1 and TRBJ2-4, with TRBD1 matching 7 bases. Unmatched junction bases numbered 8, after V lost 4 bases and J lost 8 bases. Germline loops: CDR1 DFQATT, CDR2 SNEGSKA (reference sequence). The CDR3 covers 13 residues. The CDR3 reads CSAIGQDGHIQYF. CDR3 nucleotides: TGCAGTGCTATCGGACAGGATGGGCACATTCAGTACTTC.

The table lists this clonotype with a few counts. The rearrangement links TRBV15 to TRBJ2-3; D is ambiguous. The V and J ends lost 0 bases and 0 bases respectively, with 10 bases between them. The CDR3 contains 16 residues. Germline CDR1 LNHNV, CDR2 YYDKDF (reference sequence). CDR3 in amino acids: CATSRDQGLSTDTQYF. CDR3 sequence (DNA): TGTGCCACCAGCAGAGATCAAGGGCTCAGCACAGATACGCAGTATTTT.

Concerning this clonotype itself: It may be a read error: a sequence one base away is much more abundant. The chain recombines TRBV12-3 or TRBV12-4 with TRBJ2-1; TRBD2 agrees at 7 bases. V trimming: 6 bases; J trimming: 4 bases; junction bases outside the gene matches: 15. The CDR3 length is 17 residues. The DNA of the CDR3 is TGTGCCAGCAGCCCACCCGGACTAGTGGGGCCTTACAATGAGCAGTTCTTC. Its protein is CASSPPGLVGPYNEQFF.

The J gene is TRBJ1-6, the V gene TRBV20-1; D call uncertain. The CDR3 is made up of 13 amino acids. V lost 7 bases, J lost 10 bases, and 17 bases lay in between. The germline CDR1 and CDR2 sequences are DFQATT and SNEGSKA (reference sequence). The CDR3 DNA sequence: TGCAGTGGTGAATCCGGGGTGAGCTCACCCCTCCACTTT. Translating it yields CSGESGVSSPLHF.

The chain uses TRBV5-1 and TRBJ1-4; 10 nucleotides agree with TRBD1. The J segment lost 5 bases and the V segment lost 0 bases, leaving 4 bases of the junction unmatched. The CDR3 is 16 residues long. Germline V CDR1 and CDR2: SGHRS, YFSETQ. CDR3 region: CASSLGQGATNEKLFF. DNA for the CDR3: TGCGCCAGCAGCTTGGGACAGGGGGCCACCAATGAAAAACTGTTTTTT. The full variable domain, its missing parts supplied by reference TRBV5-1 and TRBJ1-4, is KAGVTQTPRYLIKTRGQQVTLSCSPISGHRSVSWYQQTPGQGLQFLFEYFSETQRNKGNFPGRFSGRQFSNSRSEMNVSTLELGDSALYLCASSLGQGATNEKLFFGSGTQLSVL.

The chain carries TRBV6-4 and TRBJ2-3; D gene uncertain. The CDR3 is 15 amino acids. Germline V CDR1 and CDR2: MRHNA, SNTAGT. The V end lost 5 bases, the J end lost 0 bases, and 12 bases lay between the germline ends. CDR3 amino acids: CASSPTVGSTDTQYF. The CDR3 DNA follows: TGTGCCAGCAGTCCGACGGTGGGGAGCACAGATACGCAGTATTTT.

The chain joins TRBV7-2 to TRBJ2-4; tentatively, D is TRBD1 or TRBD2 (6 bases each). The J call may be in error: the DNA end matches TRBJ2-7 better. Germline lookup yields CDR1 SGHTA and CDR2 FQGNSA. The CDR3 is made up of 15 amino acids. The CDR3 protein is CASSWFRGPSYEQYF. CDR3 bases: TGTGCCAGCAGTTGGTTTCGGGGGCCGTCCTACGAGCAGTACTTC.

This sequence joins TRBV7-9 and TRBJ1-2, with D unresolved. V gave up 1 base and J gave up 4 bases, with 13 bases separating them. This CDR3 is built from 15 residues. The germline gives CDR1 SEHNR, CDR2 FQNEAQ (reference sequence). In DNA, the CDR3 is TGTGCCAGCAGCTTAGAAGAGGGCCTCCCCTATGGCTACACCTTC. Translating gives CASSLEEGLPYGYTF.

This chain links TRBV13 with TRBJ2-2, with no clear D. Trimming left V 6 bases short and J 4 bases short, with 15 bases between. The CDR3 totals 15 residues. Germline CDR1 PRHDT, CDR2 FYEKMQ (reference sequence). CDR3 amino acids: CASSPTVFFTGELFF. DNA for the CDR3: TGTGCCAGCAGTCCTACAGTCTTCTTCACCGGGGAGCTGTTTTTT.

The rearrangement links TRBV20-1 to TRBJ2-3; D may match TRBD1 or TRBD2 (5 bases each). V was pared by 3 bases and J by 2 bases, with 15 bases between. CDR1 DFQATT and CDR2 SNEGSKA come from the germline V gene (reference sequence). This CDR3 region has 15 residues. The CDR3 region has the DNA TGCAGTGCTAGGAAGCCCCAGGGAGTCACAGATACGCAGTATTTT. Encoded protein: CSARKPQGVTDTQYF.

This clonotype was recorded once. The CDR3 region is CASRFLSTDTQYF. CDR3 coding DNA: TGTGCCAGCAGATTTCTTAGCACAGATACGCAGTATTTT. V and J are TRBV28 and TRBJ2-3; no clear D gene. The V end was cut by 6 bases, the J end by 0 bases, with 7 bases between. Germline CDR1 and CDR2: MDHEN and SYDVKM. CDR3 length: 13 residues.

J is TRBJ2-1 and V is TRBV7-9, with 7 nucleotides matching TRBD1. Germline V gene lookup returns CDR1 SEHNR and CDR2 FQNEAQ (reference sequence). This CDR3 is 14 amino acids long. The ends lost 5 bases at V and 8 bases at J; junction bases unmatched: 9. The CDR3 is CASSARDRPHEQFF. In DNA, the CDR3 is TGTGCCAGCAGCGCCCGGGACAGACCCCATGAGCAGTTCTTC.

This clonotype was seen more than once but under ten times. The V call is TRBV4-1, the J call TRBJ2-1; tentatively, D is TRBD1 or TRBD2 (5 bases each). The germline V and J ends were trimmed by 2 bases and 10 bases, with 18 bases remaining between them. Germline lookup yields CDR1 MGHRA and CDR2 YSYEKL. The CDR3 loop spans 15 amino acids. The CDR3 sequence is CASSQSGLFSGEQFF. DNA for the CDR3: TGCGCCAGCAGCCAATCGGGGCTCTTCTCTGGCGAGCAGTTCTTC.

The chain is built from TRBV7-2 and TRBJ2-3; maybe TRBD1 (5 bases). V was trimmed by 3 bases and J by 3 bases, leaving 10 bases between them. Germline V gives CDR1 SGHTA, CDR2 FQGNSA. The CDR3 spans 14 residues. The CDR3 spells CASSFDSGTDTQYF. CDR3 bases: TGTGCCAGCAGCTTCGACAGTGGGACAGATACGCAGTATTTT. The full variable domain, in which reference TRBV7-2 and TRBJ2-3 provide the parts outside the CDR3, is GAGVSQSPSNKVTEKGKDVELRCDPISGHTALYWYRQSLGQGLEFLIYFQGNSAPDKSGLPSDRFSAERTGGSVSTLTIQRTQQEDSAVYLCASSFDSGTDTQYFGPGTRLTVL.

V and J are TRBV3-1 and TRBJ2-4, with TRBD2 matching over 11 bases. V was clipped by 1 base and J by 1 base; unmatched bases: 12. The length of the CDR3 is 20 residues. The germline CDR1 and CDR2 sequences are LGHDT and YNNKEL (reference sequence). In DNA form, the CDR3 reads TGTGCCAGCAGCCAAGTTTTCGGGACTAGCGGTAGCGAGGCCAAAAACATTCAGTACTTC. It encodes CASSQVFGTSGSEAKNIQYF.